This T cell receptor beta chain was sequenced during a study of shared clonotypes between healthy human individuals. As for the study in general: The composition of the donors was a couple of women and a few men aged 18 to 49.

This CDR3 has 9 amino acids. Trimming left V 6 bases short and J 2 bases short, with 2 bases between. Germline V gene lookup returns CDR1 DFQATT and CDR2 SNEGSKA (reference sequence). As for this clone: Its specificity is not known.

CD45RO-negative CD8 cells positively selected for CCR7 made up the naive population, which excluded terminally differentiated effector memory CD45RA+ cells. Study findings and constraints: Inspection by rarefaction showed sorted-subset sequencing to be incomplete despite large depth.

Assay execution proceeded at the deep level. Original processing methods: Junction-only sequences without quality scores came from ImmunoSEQ, so filtering differed. The data were produced by immunoSEQ multiplex PCR, yet TCRdb's version contains in-frame clones alone and is incomplete. V, J and clone size are taken as reported in that table, and D and trimming were inferred from the DNA itself. The profile covers 550,000 to 750,000 clones, with nearly 97% appearing a single time and about 0.11% taken by the ten largest. This TCR was recovered from a woman aged 25 to 39 in good health. The chain is built from TRBV20-1 and TRBJ2-7, with D unresolved. Sequencing was performed on naive CD8+ T cells sorted from blood. In DNA, the CDR3 is TGCAGTGCAACCTACGAGCAGTACTTC. This sequence encodes CSATYEQYF.